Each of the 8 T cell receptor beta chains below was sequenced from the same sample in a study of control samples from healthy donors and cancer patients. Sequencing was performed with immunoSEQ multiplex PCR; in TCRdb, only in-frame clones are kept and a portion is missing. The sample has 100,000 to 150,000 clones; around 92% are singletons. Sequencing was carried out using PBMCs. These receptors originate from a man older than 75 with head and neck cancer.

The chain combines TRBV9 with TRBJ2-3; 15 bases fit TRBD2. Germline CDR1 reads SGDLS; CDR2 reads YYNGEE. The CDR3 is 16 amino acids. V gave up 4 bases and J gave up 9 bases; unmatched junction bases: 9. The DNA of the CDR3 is TGTGCCAGCAGCCCTCCCGGGACTAGCGGGGGGCGGACGCAGTATTTT. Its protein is CASSPPGTSGGRTQYF.

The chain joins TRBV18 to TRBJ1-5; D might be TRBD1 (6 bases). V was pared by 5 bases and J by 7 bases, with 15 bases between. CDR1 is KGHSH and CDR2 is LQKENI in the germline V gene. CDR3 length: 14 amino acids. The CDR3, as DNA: TGTGCCAGCTCAGCGAACAGGGACGCGCAGCCCCAGCATTTT. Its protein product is CASSANRDAQPQHF.

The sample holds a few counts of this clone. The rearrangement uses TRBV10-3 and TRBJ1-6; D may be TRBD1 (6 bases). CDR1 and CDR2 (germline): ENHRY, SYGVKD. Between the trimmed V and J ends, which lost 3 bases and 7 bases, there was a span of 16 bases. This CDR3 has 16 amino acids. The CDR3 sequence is CAISEFGGRGNSPLHF. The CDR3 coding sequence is TGTGCCATCAGTGAATTTGGGGGCAGAGGAAATTCACCCCTCCACTTT.

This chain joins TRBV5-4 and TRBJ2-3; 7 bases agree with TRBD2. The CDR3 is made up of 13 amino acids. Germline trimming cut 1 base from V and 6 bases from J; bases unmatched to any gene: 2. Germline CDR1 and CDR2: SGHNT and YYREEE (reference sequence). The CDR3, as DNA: TGTGCCAGCAGCTTGTGGGGGGGGGATACGCAGTATTTT. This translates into CASSLWGGDTQYF.

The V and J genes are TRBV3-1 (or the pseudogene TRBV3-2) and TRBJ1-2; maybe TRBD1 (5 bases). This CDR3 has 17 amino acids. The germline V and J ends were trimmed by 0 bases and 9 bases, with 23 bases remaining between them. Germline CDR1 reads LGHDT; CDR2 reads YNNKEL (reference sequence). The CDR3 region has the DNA TGTGCCAGCAGCCAAGACCGGTCCGACAGCCCATGGAGAAGCTACACCTTC. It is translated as CASSQDRSDSPWRSYTF.

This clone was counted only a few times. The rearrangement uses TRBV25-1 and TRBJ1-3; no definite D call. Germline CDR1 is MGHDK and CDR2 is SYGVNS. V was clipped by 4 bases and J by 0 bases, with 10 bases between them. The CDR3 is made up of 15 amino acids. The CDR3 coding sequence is TGTGCCAGCAGTGCCCCAGGCTTCTCTGGAAACACCATATATTTT. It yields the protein CASSAPGFSGNTIYF.

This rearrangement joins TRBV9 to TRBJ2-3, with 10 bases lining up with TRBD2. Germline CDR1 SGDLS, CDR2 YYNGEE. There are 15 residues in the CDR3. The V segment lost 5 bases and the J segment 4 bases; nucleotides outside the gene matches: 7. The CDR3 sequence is CASSISGGSPDTQYF. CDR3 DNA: TGTGCCAGCAGTATTAGCGGGGGGTCTCCAGATACGCAGTATTTT. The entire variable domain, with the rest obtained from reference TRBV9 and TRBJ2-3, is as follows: DSGVTQTPKHLITATGQRVTLRCSPRSGDLSVYWYQQSLDQGLQFLIQYYNGEERAKGNILERFSAQQFPDLHSELNLSSLELGDSALYFCASSISGGSPDTQYFGPGTRLTVL.

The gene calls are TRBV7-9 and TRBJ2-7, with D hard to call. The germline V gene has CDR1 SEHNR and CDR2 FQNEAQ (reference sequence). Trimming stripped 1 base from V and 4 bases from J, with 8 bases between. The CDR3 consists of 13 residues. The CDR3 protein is CASSLGTAYEQYF. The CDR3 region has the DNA TGTGCCAGCAGCTTAGGTACAGCATACGAGCAGTACTTC.